This TCR beta chain was documented in a study of T cell responses to AZD1222 COVID-19 vaccine. A word on this clone: Its antigen is currently unknown.

This table comes from immunoSEQ multiplex PCR, and its TCRdb copy is limited to in-frame clones, with some not included. In the table there are 100,000 to 150,000 clones, approximately 86% of which are singletons. The study, taken as a whole, reports: Across spike, vaccine-associated CD4 TCRs were found, dominant at 160-218 and 743-854.

The CDR3 consists of 12 residues. Deletions cut 2 bases from V and 7 bases from J, with 11 bases between. Germline V lookup: CDR1 GTSNPN, CDR2 SVGIG (reference sequence). This sequence originates from an adult who received the AZD1222 COVID-19 vaccine. The sequencing here drew on peripheral blood, taken 28 days after the second AZD1222 dose. V usage is TRBV30 and J usage is TRBJ1-2; tentatively, D is TRBD1 (5 bases). This CDR3 is CAWSTRTGGYTF. The CDR3 DNA reads TGTGCCTGGAGTACCCGAACAGGTGGCTACACCTTC.